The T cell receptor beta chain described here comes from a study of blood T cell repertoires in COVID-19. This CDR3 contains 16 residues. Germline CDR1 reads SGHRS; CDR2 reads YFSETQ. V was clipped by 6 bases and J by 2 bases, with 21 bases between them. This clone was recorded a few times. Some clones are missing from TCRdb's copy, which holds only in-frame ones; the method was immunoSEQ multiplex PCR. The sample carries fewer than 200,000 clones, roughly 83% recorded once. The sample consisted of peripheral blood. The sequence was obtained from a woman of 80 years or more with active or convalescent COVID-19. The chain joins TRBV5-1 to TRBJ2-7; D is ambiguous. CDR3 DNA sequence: TGCGCCAGCACCCCCAACTCCCCGAGTGTACCCTACGAGCAGTACTTC. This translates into CASTPNSPSVPYEQYF.